The entry below describes one T cell receptor beta chain. Original analysis: Estimated nucleated cell counts came from reference gene primer amplification. Sequencing used immunoSEQ multiplex PCR; TCRdb keeps in-frame clones, though not all of them. The V and J calls and clone size were taken over from that table, and D and trimming were inferred from the DNA. The table lists around 130,000 clones, under 90% of them singletons. The CDR3 has 12 residues. V gave up 2 bases and J gave up 5 bases, with 8 bases separating them. Per the germline V gene, CDR1 is SGHRS and CDR2 is YFSETQ. The entry originates in a study of blood T cell repertoires in COVID-19. About the study: PBMCs, B-cell-depleted T cells, or T cells were the source of the cDNA or gDNA that made up the material.

Categorization into cohorts depended on clinical history that participants reported. The chain links TRBV5-1 to TRBJ2-7; D might be TRBD1 (5 bases). The specimen sequenced was PBMCs or T cells enriched from blood (not recorded which). The sequence came from a man aged 40-49 years with acute COVID-19. The CDR3 nucleotides read TGCGCCAGCAGCTTTGAAGGGGACGAGCAGTACTTC. Encoded protein: CASSFEGDEQYF.